Given below is one T cell receptor beta chain in context. The assay was immunoSEQ multiplex PCR, and TCRdb's table has in-frame clones only and misses some. The sample includes under 55,000 clones, roughly 82% of them seen just once. These data are taken from a study of blood T cell repertoires in COVID-19. Study information: Samples of COVID-19 (acute and convalescent) were obtained from the United States, Italy and Spain. From T cells, B-cell-depleted T cells, or PBMCs came the material, which was cDNA or gDNA.

The CDR3 covers 14 residues. J lost 8 bases, V lost 4 bases, and 6 bases had no gene match. CDR1 and CDR2 (germline): LGHNA, YNFKEQ. The sequenced sample consisted of peripheral blood. The sequence derives from a human donor in a cohort sampled during active COVID-19. The chain carries TRBV4-2 and TRBJ1-4; 8 bases map to TRBD1. CDR3 nucleotides: TGTGCCAGCAGCCCGACAGGGGAAGGAGAAAAACTGTTTTTT. Translation gives CASSPTGEGEKLFF.